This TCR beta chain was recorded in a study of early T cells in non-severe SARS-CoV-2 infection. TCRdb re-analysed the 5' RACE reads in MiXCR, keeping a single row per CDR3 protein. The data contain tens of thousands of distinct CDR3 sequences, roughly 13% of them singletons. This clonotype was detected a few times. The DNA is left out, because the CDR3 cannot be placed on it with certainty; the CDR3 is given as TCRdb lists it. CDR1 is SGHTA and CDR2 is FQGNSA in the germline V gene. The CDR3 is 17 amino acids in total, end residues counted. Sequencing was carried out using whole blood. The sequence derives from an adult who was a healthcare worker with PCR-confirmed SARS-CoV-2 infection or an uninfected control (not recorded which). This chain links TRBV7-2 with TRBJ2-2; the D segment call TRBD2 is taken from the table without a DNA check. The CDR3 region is CASSPSCSGGLPGSCFF.